These 12 T cell receptor beta chains were all obtained from the same sample, sequenced in a study of CD8 T cells in ankylosing spondylitis. Antigens of these TCRs are unknown. Notes on the study in general: A motif in TCR beta, a set of under ten highly homologous variants, appeared characteristic of ankylosing spondylitis blood.

TCRdb independently ran MiXCR on the 5' RACE reads; one entry per CDR3 protein. The repertoire includes roughly 400,000 distinct CDR3 sequences, 20% to 25% of them detected once, and about 15% sits in the top ten. Material: blood, either unsorted or a sorted T cell fraction (not recorded which). Receptors originate from a male donor with ankylosing spondylitis.

About this clonotype itself: An end of the junction does not agree with germline; a read error may underlie this. The chain is built from TRBV3-1 and TRBJ2-1; D might be TRBD1 or TRBD2, each matching 6 bases. CDR3 length equals 13 residues. Germline values: CDR1 LGHDT, CDR2 YNNKEL (reference sequence). The CDR3 DNA sequence: TGTGCCAGCACCCAAGGGGGGATCAATGAGCAGTTCTTC. Protein product: CASTQGGINEQFF.

This clonotype has just a few counts. CDR3 amino acids: CASSLEGQGDTGELFF. CDR3 bases: TGTGCCAGCAGCTTGGAGGGACAGGGGGACACCGGGGAGCTGTTTTTT. The rearrangement uses TRBV5-5 and TRBJ2-2, with 11 bases aligning to TRBD1. The CDR3 consists of 16 residues. Germline V gives CDR1 SGHKS, CDR2 YYEKEE (reference sequence). The ends lost 0 bases at V and 3 bases at J; junction bases unmatched: 1.

This chain connects TRBV20-1 to TRBJ1-4, with 7 nucleotides matching TRBD1. J was trimmed by 7 bases and V by 6 bases; bases with no gene match: 8. The CDR3 runs 13 residues. CDR1 DFQATT and CDR2 SNEGSKA come from the germline V gene (reference sequence). The CDR3 DNA is TGCAGTGCCCCGGACAGGAGGAGTGAAAAACTGTTTTTT. This translates into CSAPDRRSEKLFF.

This clonotype was counted only a few times. The genes are TRBV4-1 and TRBJ2-3; D is unclear. CDR3 length equals 14 residues. The germline V gene has CDR1 MGHRA and CDR2 YSYEKL. Trimming stripped 3 bases from V and 6 bases from J, with 13 bases between. CDR3 bases: TGCGCCAGCAGCCAGTTGGTGTTCGGGGATACGCAGTATTTT. This gives the protein CASSQLVFGDTQYF.

The table lists this clonotype with a few counts. This chain joins TRBV5-1 and TRBJ2-3, with TRBD2 matching over 9 bases. The junction had 5 bases not matched to a gene; V was cut back by 1 base and J by 2 bases. The V gene's germline CDR1 is SGHRS and CDR2 YFSETQ. CDR3 length: 16 amino acids. The CDR3 loop is CASSLTAGGYTDTQYF. The CDR3 DNA reads TGCGCCAGCAGCTTGACGGCGGGAGGGTACACAGATACGCAGTATTTT.

This clonotype was counted between two and nine times. This chain joins TRBV12-3 or TRBV12-4 and TRBJ1-2; 7 nucleotides line up with TRBD1. There are 15 residues in the CDR3. J was trimmed by 3 bases and V by 5 bases; bases with no gene match: 9. In DNA, the CDR3 is TGTGCCAGCAGTATCCGGGACAGTCTCCACTATGGCTACACCTTC. It codes for CASSIRDSLHYGYTF.

This clonotype was seen a few times. The V call is TRBV6-5, the J call TRBJ1-1; possibly TRBD1 for D (5 bases). Germline-derived CDR1 and CDR2 are MNHEY and SVGAGI. V lost 3 bases to trimming and J lost 4 bases, with 12 bases between them. The CDR3 contains 14 residues. CDR3 sequence: CASSYGGGGTEAFF. Here the CDR3 DNA reads TGTGCCAGCAGTTATGGGGGGGGAGGCACTGAAGCTTTCTTT.

This chain connects TRBV28 to TRBJ2-5, with 11 bases matching TRBD2. Per the germline V gene, CDR1 is MDHEN and CDR2 is SYDVKM. The CDR3 sequence is 16 residues long. The ends lost 1 base at V and 4 bases at J; junction bases unmatched: 5. The DNA for the CDR3 is TGTGCCAGCAGTTTATTAGCGGGAGGGCAAAGAGAGACCCAGTACTTC. This codes for CASSLLAGGQRETQYF.

This chain joins TRBV19 and TRBJ2-1, with TRBD2 matching over 9 bases. In germline, CDR1 is LNHDA, CDR2 SQIVND (reference sequence). J was trimmed by 0 bases and V by 9 bases; bases with no gene match: 9. This CDR3 comprises 16 residues. CDR3 sequence reads: CASLPAGLASYNEQFF. The CDR3 DNA reads TGTGCCAGCCTTCCTGCGGGACTAGCCTCCTACAATGAGCAGTTCTTC.

This clonotype has just a few counts. The V call is TRBV4-2, the J call TRBJ1-6; maybe TRBD1 (5 bases). V was clipped by 3 bases and J by 2 bases, with 14 bases between them. This CDR3 contains 17 residues. CDR1 and CDR2 (germline): LGHNA, YNFKEQ. The CDR3 loop reads CASSQEAPGPYNSPLHF. In nucleotides, the CDR3 is TGTGCCAGCAGCCAGGAGGCCCCGGGACCCTATAATTCACCCCTCCACTTT.

The sample holds many counts of this clonotype. The rearrangement links TRBV29-1 to TRBJ2-5; 7 positions agree with TRBD1. Germline V lookup: CDR1 SQVTM, CDR2 ANQGSEA. This CDR3 spans 12 amino acids. V lost 5 bases to trimming and J lost 8 bases; unmatched junction nucleotides: 8. Here the CDR3 reads CSVLRGGNTQYF. CDR3 coding DNA: TGCAGCGTTCTTAGAGGGGGCAATACCCAGTACTTC. Combining the CDR3 with reference TRBV29-1 and TRBJ2-5 gives the whole variable domain SAVISQKPSRDICQRGTSLTIQCQVDSQVTMMFWYRQQPGQSLTLIATANQGSEATYESGFVIDKFPISRPNLTFSTLTVSNMSPEDSSIYLCSVLRGGNTQYFGPGTRLLVL.

The rearrangement links TRBV5-1 to TRBJ2-5; TRBD1 is a possible D gene (6 bases). The CDR3 contains 14 residues. CDR1 and CDR2 from the germline V gene are SGHRS and YFSETQ. With 4 bases removed from V and 4 bases from J, the gap between germline ends came to 14 bases. CDR3 loop: CASSPAQGVETQYF. CDR3 bases: TGCGCCAGCAGCCCTGCACAGGGTGTAGAGACCCAGTACTTC.